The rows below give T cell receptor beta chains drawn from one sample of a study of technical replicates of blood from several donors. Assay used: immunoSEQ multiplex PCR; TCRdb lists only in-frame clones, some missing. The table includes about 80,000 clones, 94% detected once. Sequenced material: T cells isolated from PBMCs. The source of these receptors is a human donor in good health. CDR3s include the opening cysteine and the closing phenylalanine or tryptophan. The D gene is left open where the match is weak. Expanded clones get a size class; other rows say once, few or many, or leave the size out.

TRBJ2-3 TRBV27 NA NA CASSSGGRDTQYF TGTGCCAGCAGTTCAGGCGGGCGAGATACGCAGTATTTT
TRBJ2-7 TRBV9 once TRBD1 CASSVEGAPPNEQYF TGTGCCAGCAGCGTAGAGGGGGCACCCCCAAACGAGCAGTACTTC
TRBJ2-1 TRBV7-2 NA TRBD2 CASSFSRTSGRSNEQFF TGTGCCAGCAGCTTTTCGAGGACTAGCGGGAGGAGCAATGAGCAGTTCTTC
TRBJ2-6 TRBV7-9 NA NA CASSLDPGFGANVLTF TGTGCCAGCAGCTTAGATCCAGGGTTTGGGGCCAACGTCCTGACTTTC
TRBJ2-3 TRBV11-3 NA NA CASSLRSGSTDTQYF TGTGCCAGCAGCTTAAGGTCCGGGAGCACAGATACGCAGTATTTT
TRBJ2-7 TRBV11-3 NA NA CASSLVGVGEQYF TGTGCCAGCAGCTTAGTGGGAGTTGGCGAGCAGTACTTC
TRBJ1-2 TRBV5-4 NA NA CASSLSRSNYGYTF TGTGCCAGCAGCTTATCTAGGAGTAACTATGGCTACACCTTC
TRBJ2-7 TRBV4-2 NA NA CASSPTETYEQYF TGTGCCAGCAGCCCGACAGAGACCTACGAGCAGTACTTC
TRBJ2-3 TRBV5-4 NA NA CASSLYLRDTQYF TGTGCCAGCAGCTTGTACCTCCGGGATACGCAGTATTTT
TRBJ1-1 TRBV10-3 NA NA CAIKTQENTEAFF TGTGCCATCAAAACACAGGAGAACACTGAAGCTTTCTTT
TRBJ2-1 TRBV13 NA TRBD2 CASSFGTSEQFF TGTGCCAGCAGCTTCGGGACTAGTGAGCAGTTCTTC
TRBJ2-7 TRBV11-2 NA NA CASSLDLGGRSYEQYF TGTGCCAGCAGCTTAGATCTCGGAGGGAGGTCCTACGAGCAGTACTTC
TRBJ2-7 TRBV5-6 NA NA CASSSILPVSVEQYF TGTGCCAGCAGCTCGATCCTCCCGGTCTCGGTGGAGCAGTACTTC
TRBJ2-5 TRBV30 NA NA CAWHRVGETQYF TGTGCCTGGCACAGGGTCGGAGAGACCCAGTACTTC
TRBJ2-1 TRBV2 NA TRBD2 CASSWDVAGGEFLYNEQFF TGTGCCAGCAGCTGGGATGTAGCGGGAGGGGAATTCCTCTACAATGAGCAGTTCTTC
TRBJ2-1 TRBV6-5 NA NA CASSYPGFGEQFF TGTGCCAGCAGTTATCCAGGGTTTGGTGAGCAGTTCTTC
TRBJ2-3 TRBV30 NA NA CAWSEDSEKDTQYF TGTGCCTGGAGTGAAGACTCGGAAAAAGATACGCAGTATTTT
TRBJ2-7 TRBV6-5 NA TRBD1 CASSSTGVRNEQYF TGTGCCAGCAGTTCCACAGGGGTCAGGAACGAGCAGTACTTC
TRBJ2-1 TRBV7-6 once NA CASSLSGSYNEQFF TGTGCCAGCAGCTTATCCGGGAGCTACAATGAGCAGTTCTTC
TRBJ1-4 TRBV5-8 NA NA CASSFGQVNEKLFF TGTGCCAGCAGCTTCGGACAAGTAAATGAAAAACTGTTTTTT
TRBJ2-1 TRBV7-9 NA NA CASSLILGGSEQFF TGTGCCAGCAGCTTGATTCTCGGCGGATCTGAGCAGTTCTTC
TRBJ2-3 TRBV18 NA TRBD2 CASSPVRLAGGPTDTQYF TGTGCCAGCTCACCCGTAAGACTAGCGGGAGGGCCCACAGATACGCAGTATTTT
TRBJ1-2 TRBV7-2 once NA CASSLVQPNYGYTF TGTGCCAGCAGCTTAGTACAACCGAACTATGGCTACACCTTC
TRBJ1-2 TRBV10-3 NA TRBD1 CAISPGQGAHGYTF TGTGCCATCAGTCCGGGACAGGGGGCCCATGGCTACACCTTC
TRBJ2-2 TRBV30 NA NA CAWRTMAGSRTGELFF TGTGCCTGGAGAACTATGGCGGGAAGTAGGACCGGGGAGCTGTTTTTT
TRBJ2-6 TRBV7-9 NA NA CASTSNRAGANVLTF TGTGCCAGCACCTCTAACCGGGCTGGGGCCAACGTCCTGACTTTC
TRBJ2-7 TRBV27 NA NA CASSPQQGRDEQYF TGTGCCAGCAGCCCCCAACAGGGTCGGGACGAGCAGTACTTC